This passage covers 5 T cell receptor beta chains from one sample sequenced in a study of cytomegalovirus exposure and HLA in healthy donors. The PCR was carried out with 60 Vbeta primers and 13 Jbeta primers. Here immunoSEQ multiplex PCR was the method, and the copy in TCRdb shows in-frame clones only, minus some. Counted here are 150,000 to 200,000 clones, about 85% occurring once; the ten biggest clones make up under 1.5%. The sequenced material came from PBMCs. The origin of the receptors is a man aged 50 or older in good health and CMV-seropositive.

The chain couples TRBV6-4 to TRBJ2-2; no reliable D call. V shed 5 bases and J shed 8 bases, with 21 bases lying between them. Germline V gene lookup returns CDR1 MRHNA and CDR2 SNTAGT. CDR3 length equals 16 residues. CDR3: CASSKWATARPGELFF. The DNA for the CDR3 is TGTGCCAGCAGTAAGTGGGCCACCGCCCGACCGGGGGAGCTGTTTTTT.

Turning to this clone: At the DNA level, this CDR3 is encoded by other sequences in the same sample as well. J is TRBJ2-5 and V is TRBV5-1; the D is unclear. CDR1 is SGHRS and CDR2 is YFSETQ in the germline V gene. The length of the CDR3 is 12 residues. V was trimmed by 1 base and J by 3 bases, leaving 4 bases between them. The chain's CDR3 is CASSLPEETQYF. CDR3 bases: TGCGCCAGCAGCTTGCCGGAAGAGACCCAGTACTTC.

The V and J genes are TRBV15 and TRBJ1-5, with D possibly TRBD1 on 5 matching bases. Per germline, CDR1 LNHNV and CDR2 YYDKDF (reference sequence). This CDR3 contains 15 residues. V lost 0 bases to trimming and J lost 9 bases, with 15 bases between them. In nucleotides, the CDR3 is TGTGCCACCAGCAGAGATCTCGGGGGTCTCGGGCCCCAGCATTTT. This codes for CATSRDLGGLGPQHF.

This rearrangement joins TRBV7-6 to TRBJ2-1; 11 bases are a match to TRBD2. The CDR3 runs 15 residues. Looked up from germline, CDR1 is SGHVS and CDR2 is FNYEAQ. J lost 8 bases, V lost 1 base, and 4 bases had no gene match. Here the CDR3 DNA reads TGTGCCAGCAGCTTAGTTACTAGCGGGGGTGATGAGCAGTTCTTC. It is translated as CASSLVTSGGDEQFF.

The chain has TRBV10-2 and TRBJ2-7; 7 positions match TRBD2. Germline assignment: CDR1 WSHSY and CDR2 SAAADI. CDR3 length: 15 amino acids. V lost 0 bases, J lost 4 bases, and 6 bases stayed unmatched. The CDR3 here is CASSESTGGGYEQYF. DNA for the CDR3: TGCGCCAGCAGTGAGTCGACGGGGGGTGGGTACGAGCAGTACTTC.